This T cell receptor beta chain appears in the sequencing data of a study of regulatory T cells in long-lasting Graves disease. Time point: newly diagnosed GD, antithyroid drugs for less than 3 months. From RNA extracted from PBMCs, the TCR library was made. Construction of TCR beta libraries relied on iRepertoire HTBI primers and on Arm-PCR targeting CDR3 regions. Source study methods: Spanning all samples, the identified segments comprised over 50 TRBV and some 15 TRBJ. TCRdb fed the multiplex PCR reads into MiXCR, producing one record per CDR3 protein. The V and J calls were determined by TCRdb, not by the authors. This table has some 410,000 distinct CDR3 sequences, roughly 15% appearing once. This CDR3 contains 14 residues. CDR1 and CDR2 (germline): GTSNPN, SVGIG (reference sequence). Trimming cost V 3 bases and J 2 bases, with 13 bases left between them. This clonotype was counted only a few times.

These data were likewise used in another study, on T cells in Graves' hyperthyroidism and ophthalmopathy. That study adds: Stable hyperthyroidism: no ophthalmopathy progression over 18 months of follow-up. The model forecast ophthalmopathy, anticipating it by a median around 6.9 months before onset.

This clonotype was obtained from a woman in her thirties with Graves disease. The rearrangement joins TRBV30 to TRBJ2-5; TRBD2 might be the D (5 bases). Sequencing used peripheral blood mononuclear cells (PBMCs), obtained at new diagnosis, from a patient treated with antithyroid drugs. CDR3 sequence: CAWRGISGQETQYF. The CDR3 bases are TGTGCCTGGAGGGGTATAAGCGGACAAGAGACCCAGTACTTC.